The 5 T cell receptor beta chains presented below share a single source sample, sequenced in a study of blood T cell repertoires in COVID-19. The method was immunoSEQ multiplex PCR; TCRdb's version includes in-frame clones alone and lacks a portion of them. Of a few hundred thousand clones listed, over 80% were seen once; the top ten hold approximately 2%. Material: peripheral blood. Source of these receptors: a man aged 25-40 years who had recovered from COVID-19.

J is TRBJ1-3 and V is TRBV12-3 or TRBV12-4; D gene uncertain. Trimming left V 6 bases short and J 0 bases short, with 6 bases between. This CDR3 is built from 13 residues. The CDR3 nucleotides are TGTGCCAGCAGACAGAGCTCTGGAAACACCATATATTTT. Translation gives CASRQSSGNTIYF.

This chain joins TRBV28 and TRBJ1-2; 7 bases agree with TRBD1. The CDR3 totals 14 residues. V lost 1 base to trimming and J lost 6 bases; unmatched junction nucleotides: 5. The germline CDR1 and CDR2 sequences are MDHEN and SYDVKM. The CDR3, as DNA: TGTGCCAGCAGTTTATCTGACAGGGTAAATGGCTACACCTTC. This gives the protein CASSLSDRVNGYTF.

There are a few counts of this clone. V gene TRBV5-1 combines with J gene TRBJ1-6; D perhaps matches TRBD1 (5 bases). Germline V gene sequence: CDR1 SGHRS, CDR2 YFSETQ. Trimming took off 5 bases at V and 8 bases at J, with 11 bases between the two ends. This CDR3 region has 13 residues. The CDR3 sequence is CASRGRVDSPLHF. The CDR3 region has the DNA TGCGCCAGCAGGGGCAGGGTTGATTCACCCCTCCACTTT.

The chain couples TRBV19 to TRBJ1-5; TRBD1 is a possible D gene (5 bases). Germline V lookup: CDR1 LNHDA, CDR2 SQIVND (reference sequence). Trimming removed 0 bases from V and 8 bases from J, with 8 bases in between. This CDR3 has 13 residues. For the CDR3, the DNA is TGTGCCAGTAGTATAGACAGGGCAAAGCCCCAGCATTTT. This sequence encodes CASSIDRAKPQHF.

This clone was counted a single time. The J gene is TRBJ2-3, the V gene TRBV2; TRBD1 aligns across 8 bases. The germline gives CDR1 SNHLY, CDR2 FYNNEI. This CDR3 is built from 14 residues. Unmatched junction bases numbered 4, after V lost 4 bases and J lost 4 bases. Here the CDR3 reads CASSGQGQSDTQYF. CDR3 DNA sequence: TGTGCCAGCAGTGGACAGGGGCAGTCAGATACGCAGTATTTT.